A single T cell receptor beta chain is shown here with its context. Its antigen is unidentified. Regarding the study as a whole: In terms of TCR gene usage, tumor memory CD4+ T cells clustered together with blood and lymph node memory CD4+ cells, as well as with lymph node naive CD4+ cells.

CDR1 is DFQATT and CDR2 is SNEGSKA in the germline V gene (reference sequence). The CDR3 is 14 residues long. Losses at the gene ends were 5 bases for V and 4 bases for J; bases not matched to a gene: 4. After constant-region reverse-primer amplification, full-length variable regions underwent semi-nested PCR with Nested Universal Primer A. MiXCR, applied by TCRdb to the 5' RACE reads, yields one record per CDR3 protein. This sample has about 57,000 distinct CDR3 sequences, with around 28% found just once. The chain has TRBV20-1 and TRBJ1-5, with 11 bases identical to TRBD1. Sequenced input: tumor-infiltrating memory CD4+ T cells sorted from the breast tumor. The subset is: memory CD4+ T cells, CD4+CD45RO+CD25-. The receptor was derived from a female donor with breast cancer. In DNA form, the CDR3 reads TGCAGTGCTGGAGGACAGGGGGCTAATCAGCCCCAGCATTTT. The encoded protein is CSAGGQGANQPQHF.